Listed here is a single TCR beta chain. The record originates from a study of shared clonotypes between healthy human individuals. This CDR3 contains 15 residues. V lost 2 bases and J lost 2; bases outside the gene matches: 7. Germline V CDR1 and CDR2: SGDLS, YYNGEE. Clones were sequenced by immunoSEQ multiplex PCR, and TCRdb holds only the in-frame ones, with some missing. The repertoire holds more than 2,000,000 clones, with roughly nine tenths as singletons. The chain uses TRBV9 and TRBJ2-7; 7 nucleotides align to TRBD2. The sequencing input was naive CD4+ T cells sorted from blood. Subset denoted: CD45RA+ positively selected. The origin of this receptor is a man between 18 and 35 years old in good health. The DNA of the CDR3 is TGTGCCAGCAGCGTTGGGAGCGGGGCCGCCTACGAGCAGTACTTC. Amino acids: CASSVGSGAAYEQYF.